The clone carrying this T cell receptor beta chain has only one observation. Its cognate antigen is unknown. The record originates from a study of T cell responses to AZD1222 COVID-19 vaccine. Study observations and caveats: Two AZD1222 doses significantly raised spike-specific TCR breadth and depth over controls. Clonal diversity was possibly underestimated; the donors were predominantly white British and more often female.

Germline CDR1 SEHNR, CDR2 FQNEAQ (reference sequence). The CDR3 covers 15 residues. V gave up 6 bases and J gave up 5 bases; unmatched junction bases: 11. The protocol was immunoSEQ multiplex PCR, while the TCRdb copy is restricted to in-frame clones and leaves out a portion. The sample contains approximately 190,000 clones, approximately 92% of which appear only once. The receptor comes from an adult in good health. The chain joins TRBV7-9 to TRBJ1-1, with 8 bases matching TRBD1. The material sequenced was peripheral blood, taken on day 0 of AZD1222 vaccination. CDR3 sequence: CASRRGQGRITEAFF. The CDR3 DNA is TGTGCCAGCAGACGAGGACAGGGTAGGATTACTGAAGCTTTCTTT. Variable domain in full (rest from reference TRBV7-9 and TRBJ1-1): DTGVSQNPRHKITKRGQNVTFRCDPISEHNRLYWYRQTLGQGPEFLTYFQNEAQLEKSRLLSDRFSAERPKGSFSTLEIQRTEQGDSAMYLCASRRGQGRITEAFFGQGTRLTVV.